This T cell receptor (beta chain) was retrieved from a study of PD-1 blockade in classical Hodgkin lymphoma. The CDR3 covers 14 residues. CDR1 and CDR2 (germline): SGHVS, FNYEAQ. Trimming stripped 1 base from V and 1 base from J, with 8 bases between. TCRdb keeps only in-frame clones here, not all; method: immunoSEQ multiplex PCR. The table has 90,000 to 95,000 clones, nearly 90% seen once. Study observations and caveats: By C4D1, diversity of CD4+ TCRs had risen significantly, whereas that of CD8+ TCRs had not. Newly diagnosed and completely responding patients shared comparable baseline diversity.

To note about this clone: Its antigen is as yet unknown.

After autologous stem cell transplantation all patients relapsed, and prior brentuximab vedotin exposure differed between cohorts. The chain carries TRBV7-6 and TRBJ2-7; no firm D call. This sequence originates from a human donor with classical Hodgkin lymphoma. The sequencing used peripheral blood mononuclear cells (PBMCs), collected before the second cycle of nivolumab. CDR3: CASSLGGRSYEQYF. CDR3 in DNA: TGTGCCAGCAGCTTAGGCGGAAGATCCTACGAGCAGTACTTC.